This T cell receptor beta chain derives from a study of cytomegalovirus exposure and HLA in healthy donors. Study-wide results and caveats: Certain indistinguishable V segments, among them TRBV6-2 and TRBV6-3, were excluded. HLA alleles showed associations with fewer than 20,000 TCR beta sequences in a later analysis, at a 0.05 false discovery rate.

The PCR made use of 60 Vbeta and 13 Jbeta primers. This table comes from immunoSEQ multiplex PCR, and its TCRdb copy is limited to in-frame clones, with some not included. The sample consists of 170,000 or so clones, over 70% of them appearing once. Turning to this clone: Its cognate antigen is unknown.

Germline-derived CDR1 and CDR2 are LNHDA and SQIVND (reference sequence). The CDR3 contains 14 residues. Trimming took 7 bases from V and 0 from J, leaving 9 bases between them. The V call is TRBV19, the J call TRBJ2-2; D remains unclear. This sequence originates from a woman between 25 and 40 years old in good health and CMV-seronegative. Sequenced input: PBMCs. CDR3 DNA: TGTGCCAGTAAGGTAGACACGAACACCGGGGAGCTGTTTTTT. It specifies CASKVDTNTGELFF. The complete variable domain, with remaining parts taken from reference TRBV19 and TRBJ2-2, reads DGGITQSPKYLFRKEGQNVTLSCEQNLNHDAMYWYRQDPGQGLRLIYYSQIVNDFQKGDIAEGYSVSREKKESFPLTVTSAQKNPTAFYLCASKVDTNTGELFFGEGSRLTVL.